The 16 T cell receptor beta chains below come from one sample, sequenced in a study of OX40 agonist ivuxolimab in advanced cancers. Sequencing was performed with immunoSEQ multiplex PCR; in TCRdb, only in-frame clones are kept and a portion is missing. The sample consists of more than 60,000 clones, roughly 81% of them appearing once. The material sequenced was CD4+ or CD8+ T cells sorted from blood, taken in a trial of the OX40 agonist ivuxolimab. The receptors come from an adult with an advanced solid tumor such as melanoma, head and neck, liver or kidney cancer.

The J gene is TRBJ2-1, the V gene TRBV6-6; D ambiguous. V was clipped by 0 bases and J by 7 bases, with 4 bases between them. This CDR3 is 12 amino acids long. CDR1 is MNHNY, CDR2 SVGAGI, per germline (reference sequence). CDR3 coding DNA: TGTGCCAGCAGTTACTCAGGTAATGAGCAGTTCTTC. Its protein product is CASSYSGNEQFF.

The CDR3 loop is CASRYGALYEQYF. The DNA for the CDR3 is TGTGCCAGCCGCTATGGGGCTCTCTACGAGCAGTACTTC. The chain combines TRBV6-5 with TRBJ2-7; maybe TRBD1 (5 bases). Germline CDR1 reads MNHEY; CDR2 reads SVGAGI. The CDR3 consists of 13 residues. Trimming removed 8 bases from V and 3 bases from J, with 14 bases in between.

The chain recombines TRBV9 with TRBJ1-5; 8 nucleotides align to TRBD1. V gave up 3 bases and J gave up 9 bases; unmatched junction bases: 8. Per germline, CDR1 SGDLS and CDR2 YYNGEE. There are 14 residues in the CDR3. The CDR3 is CASSAARTGRPQHF. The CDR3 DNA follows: TGTGCCAGCAGCGCCGCCCGGACAGGGAGGCCCCAGCATTTT.

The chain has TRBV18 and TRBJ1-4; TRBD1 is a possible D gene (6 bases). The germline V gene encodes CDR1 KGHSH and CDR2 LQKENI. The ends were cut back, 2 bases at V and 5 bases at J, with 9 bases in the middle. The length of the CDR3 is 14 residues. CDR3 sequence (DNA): TGTGCCAGCTCACCAAGGCAGGGGAATGAAAAACTGTTTTTT. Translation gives CASSPRQGNEKLFF.

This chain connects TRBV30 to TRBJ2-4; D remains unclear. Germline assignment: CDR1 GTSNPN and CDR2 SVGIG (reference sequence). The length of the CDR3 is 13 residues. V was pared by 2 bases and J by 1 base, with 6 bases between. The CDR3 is CAWSRSAKNIQYF. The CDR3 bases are TGTGCCTGGAGTCGAAGCGCCAAAAACATTCAGTACTTC.

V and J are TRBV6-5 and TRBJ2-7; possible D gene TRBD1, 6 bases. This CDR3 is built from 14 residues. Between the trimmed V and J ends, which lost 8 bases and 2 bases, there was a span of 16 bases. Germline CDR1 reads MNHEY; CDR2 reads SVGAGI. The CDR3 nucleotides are TGTGCCAGCGGTCCCCTCACAGGGCCCTACGAGCAGTACTTC. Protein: CASGPLTGPYEQYF.

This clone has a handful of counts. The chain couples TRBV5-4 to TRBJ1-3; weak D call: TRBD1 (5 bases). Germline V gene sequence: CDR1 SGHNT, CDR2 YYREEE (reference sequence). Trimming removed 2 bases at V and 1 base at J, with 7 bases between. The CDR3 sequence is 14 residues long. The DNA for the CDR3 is TGTGCCAGCAGCTTAGGGGTTTCTGGAAACACCATATATTTT. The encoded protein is CASSLGVSGNTIYF.

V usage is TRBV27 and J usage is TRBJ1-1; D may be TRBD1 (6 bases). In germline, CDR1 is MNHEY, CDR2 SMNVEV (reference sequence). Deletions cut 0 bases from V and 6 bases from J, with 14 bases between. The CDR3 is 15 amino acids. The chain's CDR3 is CASSLSGGGYAEAFF. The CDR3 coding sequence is TGTGCCAGCAGTTTATCGGGGGGCGGGTACGCTGAAGCTTTCTTT.

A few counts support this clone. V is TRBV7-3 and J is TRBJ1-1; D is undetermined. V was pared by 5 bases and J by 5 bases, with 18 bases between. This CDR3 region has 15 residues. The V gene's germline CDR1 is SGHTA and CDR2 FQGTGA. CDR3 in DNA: TGTGCCAGCAGCGGCTCTGGCGGCGGGTGGACTGAAGCTTTCTTT. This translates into CASSGSGGGWTEAFF.

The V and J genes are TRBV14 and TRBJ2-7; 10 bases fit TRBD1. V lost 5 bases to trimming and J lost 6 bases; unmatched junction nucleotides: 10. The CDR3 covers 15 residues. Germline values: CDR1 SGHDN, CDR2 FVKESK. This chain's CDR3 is CASSASRDRGREQYF. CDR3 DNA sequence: TGTGCCAGCAGCGCCAGCCGGGACAGGGGCCGCGAGCAGTACTTC.

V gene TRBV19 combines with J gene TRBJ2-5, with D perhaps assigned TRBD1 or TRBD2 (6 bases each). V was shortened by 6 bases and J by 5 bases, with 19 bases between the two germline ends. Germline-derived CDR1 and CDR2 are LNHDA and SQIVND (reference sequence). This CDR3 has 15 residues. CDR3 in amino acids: CASRPAGTGGETQYF. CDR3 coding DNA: TGTGCCAGTAGGCCCGCGGGCACCGGGGGCGAGACCCAGTACTTC.

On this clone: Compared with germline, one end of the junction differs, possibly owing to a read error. CDR3 DNA: TGTGCTAGTGGGTTGGGGGGGCCTTTCTCAGATACGCAGTATTTT. Translated: CASGLGGPFSDTQYF. The rearrangement uses TRBV12-5 and TRBJ2-3, with TRBD2 as a possible D gene (7 bases). The CDR3 runs to 15 residues. The V gene's germline CDR1 is LGHNT and CDR2 FRNRAP.

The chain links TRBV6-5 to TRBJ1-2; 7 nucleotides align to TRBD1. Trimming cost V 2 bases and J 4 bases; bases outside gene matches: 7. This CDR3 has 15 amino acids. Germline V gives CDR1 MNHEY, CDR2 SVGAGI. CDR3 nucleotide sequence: TGTGCCAGCAGTTACGACGGACAGGCGCCCTATGGCTACACCTTC. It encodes CASSYDGQAPYGYTF.

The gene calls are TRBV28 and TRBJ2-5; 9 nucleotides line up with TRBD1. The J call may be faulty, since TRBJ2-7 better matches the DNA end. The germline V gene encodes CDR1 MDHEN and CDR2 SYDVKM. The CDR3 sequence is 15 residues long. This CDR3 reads CASRATGTGLYEQYF. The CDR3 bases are TGTGCCAGCAGAGCCACCGGGACAGGGTTATACGAGCAGTACTTC.

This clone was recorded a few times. For the CDR3, the DNA is TGCGCCAGCAGCTTCCCAACGGTGACAGTCCAAGAGACCCAGTACTTC. It codes for CASSFPTVTVQETQYF. This rearrangement joins TRBV5-1 to TRBJ2-5, with TRBD1 as a possible D gene (5 bases). V was pared by 2 bases and J by 1 base, with 15 bases between. The CDR3 length is 16 residues. Germline V gene data show CDR1 as SGHRS and CDR2 as YFSETQ. The complete variable domain, with remaining parts taken from reference TRBV5-1 and TRBJ2-5, reads KAGVTQTPRYLIKTRGQQVTLSCSPISGHRSVSWYQQTPGQGLQFLFEYFSETQRNKGNFPGRFSGRQFSNSRSEMNVSTLELGDSALYLCASSFPTVTVQETQYFGPGTRLLVL.

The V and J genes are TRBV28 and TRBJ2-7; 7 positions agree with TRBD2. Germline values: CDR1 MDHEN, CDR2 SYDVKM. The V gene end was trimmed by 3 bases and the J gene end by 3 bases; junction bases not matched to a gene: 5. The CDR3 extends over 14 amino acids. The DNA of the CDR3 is TGTGCCAGCAGTTTCGGGGGGTCCCTCTACGAGCAGTACTTC. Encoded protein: CASSFGGSLYEQYF.